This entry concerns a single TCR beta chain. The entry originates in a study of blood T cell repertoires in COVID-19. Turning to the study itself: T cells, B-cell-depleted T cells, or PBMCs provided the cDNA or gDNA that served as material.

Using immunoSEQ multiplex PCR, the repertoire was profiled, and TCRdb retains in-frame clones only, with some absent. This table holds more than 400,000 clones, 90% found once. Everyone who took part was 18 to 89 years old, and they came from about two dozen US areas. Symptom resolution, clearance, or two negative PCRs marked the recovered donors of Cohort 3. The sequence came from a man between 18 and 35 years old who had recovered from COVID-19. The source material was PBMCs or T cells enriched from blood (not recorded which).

The CDR3 coding sequence is TGCGCCAGCAGCCGGGCCAGGGGGCTTACTGAAGCTTTCTTT. As protein: CASSRARGLTEAFF. The V gene is TRBV4-1, the J gene TRBJ1-1; 8 bases align to TRBD1. This CDR3 is built from 14 residues. The germline gives CDR1 MGHRA, CDR2 YSYEKL. V shed 4 bases, J shed 5 bases, and the junction held 6 bases outside the gene matches.